This is a list of T cell receptor beta chains from one sample in a study of T-cell reconstitution after alpha-beta-depleted transplantation in children. TCRdb re-derived calls from the PCR reads in MiXCR, one entry per CDR3 protein. This table holds some 290,000 distinct CDR3 sequences, approximately 23% found once. Here the sequenced sample was PBMCs, mostly from graft donor cells, taken 180 days after TCRalphabeta/CD19-depleted stem cell transplant. All receptors come from a male patient between 5 and 17 years old who had a stem cell transplant for acute lymphoblastic leukemia, so the T cells may come from the graft donor. CDR3s include the opening cysteine and the closing phenylalanine or tryptophan. The D gene is left open where the match is weak. The size entry is marked missing in some rows and otherwise reads once, few, many or a size class.

D gene,J gene,CDR3 length,V gene,clone size,CDR3 DNA,CDR3 protein
.,TRBJ1-4,17,TRBV4-1,few,TGCGCCAGCAGCCTCGAGACTCCCTTGGGAACTAATGAAAAACTGTTTTTT,CASSLETPLGTNEKLFF
.,TRBJ2-1,15,TRBV7-2,few,TGTGCCAGCAGCTTAGCGAGATTCCGGGGCAATGAGCAGTTCTTC,CASSLARFRGNEQFF
TRBD2,TRBJ2-3,17,TRBV7-6,few,TGTGCCAGCAGCTCTCTTAGCGGGAGGGTCCTGGGAGATACGCAGTATTTT,CASSSLSGRVLGDTQYF
.,TRBJ2-4,14,TRBV7-9,few,TGTGCCAGCAGCCCGGTGGTGGCCAAAAACATTCAGTACTTC,CASSPVVAKNIQYF
TRBD1,TRBJ2-7,13,TRBV20-1,.,TGCAGTGCTAGCGCACAGGGGTCCTACGAGCAGTACTTC,CSASAQGSYEQYF
.,TRBJ2-7,14,TRBV12-3/TRBV12-4,.,TGTGCCAGCAGTATCCCGGGGGCGCGGGACGAGCAGTACTTC,CASSIPGARDEQYF
.,TRBJ2-1,14,TRBV5-1,.,TGCGCCAGCAGCTTGATCCGGGACTCGAGTGAGCAGTTCTTC,CASSLIRDSSEQFF
TRBD2,TRBJ2-1,16,TRBV5-6,.,TGTGCCAGCAGCTCATCACTAGCGTCCGTATACAATGAGCAGTTCTTC,CASSSSLASVYNEQFF
.,TRBJ1-1,13,TRBV25-1,.,TGTGCCAGCAGTGCGGGAGGCTCCACTGAAGCTTTCTTT,CASSAGGSTEAFF
.,TRBJ2-7,13,TRBV5-6,few,TGTGCCAGCAGTTACGACAGAAACTACGAGCAGTACTTC,CASSYDRNYEQYF
TRBD1,TRBJ2-6,17,TRBV6-1,.,TGTGCCAGCAGAAACCGGGACAGGGCATCTGGGGCCAACGTCCTGACTTTC,CASRNRDRASGANVLTF
.,TRBJ1-3,16,TRBV12-3/TRBV12-4,.,TGTGCCAGCAGTTTATATCTGGGCTCTTCTGGAAACACCATATATTTT,CASSLYLGSSGNTIYF
.,TRBJ2-3,15,TRBV4-2,.,TGTGCCAGCAGCCACTTGGGACTCCGACCAGATACGCAGTATTTT,CASSHLGLRPDTQYF
TRBD2,TRBJ2-1,15,TRBV6-1,.,TGTGCCAGCACCCGCACGCGGGGGGCGTACAATGAGCAGTTCTTC,CASTRTRGAYNEQFF
.,TRBJ2-4,11,TRBV25-1,.,TGTGCCAGCGGGGAAGCGGGCATTCAGTACTTC,CASGEAGIQYF
TRBD2,TRBJ2-1,15,TRBV5-1,.,TGCGCCAGCAGCTGGACTAGCGGGATTTACAATGAGCAGTTCTTC,CASSWTSGIYNEQFF
.,TRBJ1-5,12,TRBV6-6,few,TGTGCCAGCAGTTACTACCCGCAGCCCCAGCATTTT,CASSYYPQPQHF
TRBD2,TRBJ2-5,16,TRBV15,few,TGTGCCACCAGCACCGGAGGACTAGCGGGCCAAGAGACCCAGTACTTC,CATSTGGLAGQETQYF
.,TRBJ2-7,15,TRBV5-1,few,TGCGCCAGCAGCTTGACCCCCGCAACAGGCTACGAGCAGTACTTC,CASSLTPATGYEQYF
.,TRBJ1-2,15,TRBV12-3/TRBV12-4,many,TGTGCCAGCAGTCCCCGGCCCCTACCTAACTATGGCTACACCTTC,CASSPRPLPNYGYTF
.,TRBJ2-1,14,TRBV7-2,medium-sized,TGTGCCAGCAGCTTAGTCCTGGGTAGTAATGAGCAGTTCTTC,CASSLVLGSNEQFF
.,TRBJ2-3,14,TRBV10-1,.,TGCGCCAGTCGGACTGGCACTAGCACAGATACGCAGTATTTT,CASRTGTSTDTQYF
.,TRBJ2-4,15,TRBV6-1,few,TGTGCCAGCAGCCCCGCTGGGGGAGCCAAAAACATTCAGTACTTC,CASSPAGGAKNIQYF
.,TRBJ1-2,13,TRBV21-1,.,TGTGCCACCCCCTATTGGGGCGAGGATGGCTACACCTTC,CATPYWGEDGYTF
.,TRBJ2-1,14,TRBV20-1,few,TGCAGTGCTAAAGCAGCGGTCTCCTACAATGAGCAGTTCTTC,CSAKAAVSYNEQFF
.,TRBJ1-1,14,TRBV19,.,TGTGCCAGTAGAAAGGGCCACCTGAACACTGAAGCTTTCTTT,CASRKGHLNTEAFF
.,TRBJ2-5,13,TRBV19,.,TGTGCCAGTAGTACCCCCCTCAGGGAGACCCAGTACTTC,CASSTPLRETQYF
TRBD1,TRBJ2-2,14,TRBV18,few,TGTGCCAGCTCACCGGGACAGATCACCGGGGAGCTGTTTTTT,CASSPGQITGELFF
TRBD1,TRBJ2-7,18,TRBV13,few,TGTGCCAGCAGCCAACGGACAGGGGGCGCATCCCCCACCTACGAGCAGTACTTC,CASSQRTGGASPTYEQYF
.,TRBJ1-5,14,TRBV10-3,.,TGTGCCATCAGTGAGTCTTATAGCAATCAGCCCCAGCATTTT,CAISESYSNQPQHF
.,TRBJ1-3,14,TRBV9,.,TGTGCCAGCAGCCCTCCGGACAGTGGAAACACCATATATTTT,CASSPPDSGNTIYF
.,TRBJ2-5,15,TRBV2,.,TGTGCCAGCATTCGAAGGTGGAGTCCCGGCGAGACCCAGTACTTC,CASIRRWSPGETQYF
.,TRBJ2-1,15,TRBV5-1,many,TGCGCCAGCCGCGCGTTAGGGGCCGAAGGGAATGAGCAGTTCTTC,CASRALGAEGNEQFF
TRBD1,TRBJ1-2,15,TRBV7-9,.,TGTGCCAGCAGCTTAAGCGGAGACAGGGGGCTTGGCTACACCTTC,CASSLSGDRGLGYTF
.,TRBJ1-2,14,TRBV5-1,.,TGCGCCAGCAGCTTGGGCAGCTCTAACTATGGCTACACCTTC,CASSLGSSNYGYTF
TRBD1,TRBJ1-1,15,TRBV4-1,.,TGCGCCAGCAGCCTTACCGGGACAGTGAACACTGAAGCTTTCTTT,CASSLTGTVNTEAFF
TRBD2,TRBJ2-3,15,TRBV7-9,.,TGTGCCAGCAGCTGGGTAGCGGGGAGCACAGATACGCAGTATTTT,CASSWVAGSTDTQYF
.,TRBJ1-3,14,TRBV6-1,.,TGTGCCAGCACCACAAGGGTCTCTGGAAACACCATATATTTT,CASTTRVSGNTIYF
TRBD2,TRBJ2-5,16,TRBV9,few,TGTGCCAGCAGCGCAAGACTAGCGGGAGGCCAAGAGACCCAGTACTTC,CASSARLAGGQETQYF
.,TRBJ1-2,13,TRBV12-3/TRBV12-4,.,TGTGCCAGCAGTTTAGACGGTTTCTATGGCGACACCTTC,CASSLDGFYGDTF
TRBD2,TRBJ2-2,16,TRBV12-3/TRBV12-4,few,TGTGCCAGCAGTTCAAGGACTAGCGGGTACACCGGGGAGCTGTTTTTT,CASSSRTSGYTGELFF
TRBD1,TRBJ2-2,16,TRBV15,.,TGTGCCACCAGGTTCAGAAGGGACAGAGGGTCCGGGGAGCTGTTTTTT,CATRFRRDRGSGELFF
.,TRBJ2-1,13,TRBV5-5,.,TGTGCCAGCAGCTTGGTTCCGGCCAATGAGCAGTTCTTC,CASSLVPANEQFF
TRBD1,TRBJ2-7,15,TRBV4-1,few,TGCGCCAGCAGCCAAGATTTCAGGGGGCGACTAGAGCAGTACTTC,CASSQDFRGRLEQYF
.,TRBJ2-7,15,TRBV5-1,few,TGCGCCAGCAGCTACCCAGGGGCCCGTTCCTACGAGCAGTACTTC,CASSYPGARSYEQYF
.,TRBJ2-7,13,TRBV7-6,.,TGTGCCAGCAGCCCCCTCCTATTGTACGAGCAGTACTTC,CASSPLLLYEQYF
TRBD1,TRBJ2-4,15,TRBV4-1,few,TGCGCCAGCCATAGGACAGGGGACGGTAAAAACATTCAGTACTTC,CASHRTGDGKNIQYF
.,TRBJ1-2,14,TRBV27,many,TGTGCCAGCAGTTTAGATCAGGGATTCTATGGCTACACCTTC,CASSLDQGFYGYTF